This is a list of T cell receptor beta chains from one sample in a study of shared clonotypes between healthy human individuals. Generated by immunoSEQ multiplex PCR, the TCRdb table keeps only in-frame clones and is missing some. The sample yields over 750,000 clones, about 96% seen once. Sequencing input: naive CD8+ T cells sorted from blood. The origin of the receptors is a man aged 25 to 40 in good health. The CDR3 runs from the conserved cysteine through the conserved F or W. Each record gives: J gene, V gene, D gene, clone size, CDR3 protein, CDR3 DNA. D genes are given only for firm matches. Some rows mark clone size as missing; the rest say once, few, many or name a class of expanded clone.

TRBJ1-2,TRBV29-1,.,.,CSVESRSTYGYTF,TGCAGCGTTGAGAGCCGATCCACCTATGGCTACACCTTC
TRBJ2-7,TRBV29-1,TRBD1,.,CSATGTGFYEQYF,TGCAGCGCTACCGGGACAGGCTTCTACGAGCAGTACTTC
TRBJ1-3,TRBV5-5,.,.,CASHDGRGFGNTIYF,TGTGCCAGCCACGACGGACGGGGGTTTGGAAACACCATATATTTT
TRBJ2-7,TRBV7-9,.,.,CASSFGSSTYEQYF,TGTGCCAGCAGCTTCGGGAGTTCCACCTACGAGCAGTACTTC
TRBJ1-5,TRBV7-8,.,.,CASSLAWDSNQPQHF,TGTGCCAGCAGCTTAGCTTGGGATAGCAATCAGCCCCAGCATTTT
TRBJ2-1,TRBV2,TRBD1,.,CASGRTGVTDEQFF,TGTGCCAGCGGACGGACAGGTGTTACGGACGAGCAGTTCTTC
TRBJ2-2,TRBV13,.,.,CASSLFGSYTGELFF,TGTGCCAGCAGCTTATTCGGTTCTTACACCGGGGAGCTGTTTTTT
TRBJ2-6,TRBV7-3,.,.,CASSSSSGANVLTF,TGTGCCAGCAGCTCTTCCTCTGGGGCCAACGTCCTGACTTTC
TRBJ2-7,TRBV27,TRBD2,.,CASSLAVAGGYEQYF,TGTGCCAGCAGTTTAGCGGTAGCGGGGGGCTACGAGCAGTACTTC
TRBJ2-1,TRBV4-1,.,.,CASMGGNEQFF,TGCGCCAGCATGGGAGGCAATGAGCAGTTCTTC
TRBJ2-1,TRBV7-9,.,.,CASSPEDRPSSGEQFF,TGTGCCAGCAGCCCCGAGGACAGACCCAGTTCTGGTGAGCAGTTCTTC
TRBJ2-2,TRBV18,TRBD1,.,CASSPSKDRVLGSPPTGELFF,TGTGCCAGCTCACCATCGAAGGACAGGGTCCTGGGTAGTCCGCCCACCGGGGAGCTGTTTTTT
TRBJ2-1,TRBV6-1,.,.,CASSVGTSSSYNEQFF,TGTGCCAGCAGTGTCGGGACTTCGAGCTCCTACAATGAGCAGTTCTTC
TRBJ2-2,TRBV29-1,.,.,CSVEGSGPNTGELFF,TGCAGCGTTGAAGGTAGCGGTCCAAACACCGGGGAGCTGTTTTTT
TRBJ2-3,TRBV4-1,.,.,CASSQESGDTQYF,TGCGCCAGCAGCCAAGAGTCCGGAGATACGCAGTATTTT
TRBJ2-7,TRBV6-5,.,once,CASRPGQYYEQYF,TGTGCCAGCAGGCCCGGACAGTACTACGAGCAGTACTTC
TRBJ2-3,TRBV18,.,.,CASSPPGRQAATDTQYF,TGTGCCAGCTCACCTCCAGGGAGACAGGCGGCCACAGATACGCAGTATTTT
TRBJ2-7,TRBV9,.,.,CASSTTPYEQYF,TGTGCCAGCAGCACCACGCCCTACGAGCAGTACTTC
TRBJ1-5,TRBV12-2,.,.,CASRYLQPQHF,TGTGCAAGTCGTTACTTGCAGCCCCAGCATTTT
TRBJ1-2,TRBV27,TRBD1,.,CASSPLTTSGGAHYGYTF,TGTGCCAGCAGCCCACTAACCACATCAGGGGGCGCTCACTATGGCTACACCTTC
TRBJ2-1,TRBV15,.,once,CATSSRAGPNEQFF,TGTGCCACCAGCTCCAGGGCAGGGCCGAATGAGCAGTTCTTC
TRBJ1-2,TRBV29-1,.,few,CSVDTGYGYTF,TGCAGCGTTGATACTGGCTATGGCTACACCTTC
TRBJ1-1,TRBV19,.,.,CASSIELNTEAFF,TGTGCCAGTAGTATTGAATTGAACACTGAAGCTTTCTTT
TRBJ2-5,TRBV27,TRBD2,.,CASSLRRTREAQYF,TGTGCCAGCAGTTTACGGCGAACCCGGGAGGCCCAGTACTTC
TRBJ2-1,TRBV5-1,.,.,CASSLESGAYNEQFF,TGCGCCAGCAGCTTGGAGTCAGGGGCCTACAATGAGCAGTTCTTC
TRBJ2-4,TRBV4-3,.,once,CASSPGTQAKNIQYF,TGCGCCAGCAGCCCGGGGACGCAAGCCAAAAACATTCAGTACTTC
TRBJ2-3,TRBV28,TRBD2,.,CASSPTKLAGTDTQYF,TGTGCCAGCAGTCCCACAAAACTAGCGGGCACAGATACGCAGTATTTT
TRBJ1-1,TRBV29-1,.,.,CSVDIYTEAFF,TGCAGCGTTGATATCTACACTGAAGCTTTCTTT
TRBJ2-2,TRBV27,.,.,CASSFAAANTGELFF,TGTGCCAGCAGTTTTGCGGCAGCGAACACCGGGGAGCTGTTTTTT
TRBJ2-7,TRBV10-2,.,once,CASSVVTAGAYEQYF,TGCGCCAGCAGTGTTGTCACGGCGGGGGCTTACGAGCAGTACTTC
TRBJ1-2,TRBV13,.,.,CASTEGSKRGLGYTF,TGTGCCAGCACCGAGGGGAGCAAGAGGGGTCTTGGCTACACCTTC
TRBJ1-2,TRBV30,.,.,CTWDTANYGYTF,TGTACTTGGGACACCGCTAACTATGGCTACACCTTC
TRBJ2-3,TRBV6-5,TRBD1,once,CASSYLGQGATDTQYF,TGTGCCAGCAGTTACTTGGGACAGGGGGCGACAGATACGCAGTATTTT
TRBJ2-1,TRBV29-1,TRBD2,once,CSVDGRGDSYNEQFF,TGCAGCGTTGATGGGAGGGGAGACTCCTACAATGAGCAGTTCTTC